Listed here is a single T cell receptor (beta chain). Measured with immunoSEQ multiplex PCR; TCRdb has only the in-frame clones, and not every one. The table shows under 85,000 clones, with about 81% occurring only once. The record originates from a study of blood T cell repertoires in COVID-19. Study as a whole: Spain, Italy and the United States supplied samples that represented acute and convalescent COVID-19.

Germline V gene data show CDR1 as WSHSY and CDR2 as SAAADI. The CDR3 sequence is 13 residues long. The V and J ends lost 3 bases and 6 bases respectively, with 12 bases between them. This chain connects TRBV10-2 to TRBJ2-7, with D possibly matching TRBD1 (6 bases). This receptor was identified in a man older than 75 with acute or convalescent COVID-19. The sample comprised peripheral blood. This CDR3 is CASSDQTGTEQYF. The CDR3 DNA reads TGCGCCAGCAGTGACCAAACAGGGACCGAGCAGTACTTC.